Listed below are T cell receptor beta chains from one sample, sequenced in a study of T cells after yellow fever vaccination. In TCRdb, the 5' RACE reads were re-called with MiXCR into one record per CDR3 protein. This table has some 500,000 distinct CDR3 sequences, roughly 12% appearing once. This material consisted of PBMCs, taken on the day of the yellow fever booster vaccination. The receptors here all came from a man aged 25-40 years who received the YFV17D yellow fever vaccine. The CDR3 runs from the conserved cysteine through the conserved F or W. A D gene is named only where the DNA matches it firmly. For some rows the clone size is stated as once, few or many, or as a class when expanded; others skip it.

clone_size: few; d_call: TRBD2; v_call: TRBV11-3; j_call: TRBJ2-2; cdr3_length: 17; cdr3_aa: CASSLGGLAGGPGELFF; cdr3_nt: TGTGCCAGCAGCTTAGGGGGCCTAGCGGGAGGCCCCGGGGAGCTGTTTTTT
clone_size: few; d_call: -; v_call: TRBV7-2; j_call: TRBJ1-5; cdr3_length: 15; cdr3_aa: CASSLVGNHNQPQHF; cdr3_nt: TGTGCCAGCAGCTTAGTGGGGAACCACAATCAGCCCCAGCATTTT
clone_size: -; d_call: -; v_call: TRBV7-6; j_call: TRBJ2-7; cdr3_length: 14; cdr3_aa: CASSGRDQLYEQYF; cdr3_nt: TGTGCCAGCAGCGGACGGGACCAGCTATACGAGCAGTACTTC
clone_size: -; d_call: -; v_call: TRBV15; j_call: TRBJ2-5; cdr3_length: 12; cdr3_aa: CATGGGYETQYF; cdr3_nt: TGTGCCACCGGAGGGGGCTATGAGACCCAGTACTTC
clone_size: -; d_call: -; v_call: TRBV11-2; j_call: TRBJ2-7; cdr3_length: 16; cdr3_aa: CASSLVYAGPDYEQYF; cdr3_nt: TGTGCCAGCAGCTTAGTATACGCGGGGCCCGACTACGAGCAGTACTTC
clone_size: few; d_call: TRBD1; v_call: TRBV29-1; j_call: TRBJ2-5; cdr3_length: 13; cdr3_aa: CSVKTGGGETQYF; cdr3_nt: TGCAGCGTCAAGACAGGGGGGGGTGAGACCCAGTACTTC
clone_size: few; d_call: -; v_call: TRBV7-8; j_call: TRBJ1-4; cdr3_length: 13; cdr3_aa: CASSFGVGEKLFF; cdr3_nt: TGTGCCAGCAGCTTTGGGGTGGGCGAAAAACTGTTTTTT
clone_size: -; d_call: -; v_call: TRBV7-2; j_call: TRBJ2-1; cdr3_length: 15; cdr3_aa: CASSFERHTYNEQFF; cdr3_nt: TGTGCCAGCAGCTTTGAGCGGCATACCTACAATGAGCAGTTCTTC
clone_size: -; d_call: -; v_call: TRBV4-3; j_call: TRBJ1-2; cdr3_length: 14; cdr3_aa: CASSRSEHNYGYTF; cdr3_nt: TGCGCCAGCAGCCGGTCGGAGCACAACTATGGCTACACCTTC
clone_size: -; d_call: -; v_call: TRBV11-3; j_call: TRBJ2-2; cdr3_length: 17; cdr3_aa: CASSLGSGAENTGELFF; cdr3_nt: TGTGCCAGCAGCTTAGGATCTGGTGCCGAGAACACCGGGGAGCTGTTTTTT
clone_size: -; d_call: TRBD2; v_call: TRBV9; j_call: TRBJ2-2; cdr3_length: 14; cdr3_aa: CASSVLAGTGELFF; cdr3_nt: TGTGCCAGCAGCGTCTTAGCGGGGACCGGGGAGCTGTTTTTT
clone_size: few; d_call: -; v_call: TRBV6-1; j_call: TRBJ2-1; cdr3_length: 13; cdr3_aa: CASGPRTVVVQFF; cdr3_nt: TGTGCCAGCGGACCGAGGACGGTAGTTGTGCAGTTCTTC
clone_size: few; d_call: TRBD1; v_call: TRBV18; j_call: TRBJ1-5; cdr3_length: 14; cdr3_aa: CASSAGTGYQPQHF; cdr3_nt: TGTGCCAGCTCAGCCGGGACAGGGTATCAGCCCCAGCATTTT
clone_size: few; d_call: TRBD1; v_call: TRBV20-1; j_call: TRBJ2-7; cdr3_length: 15; cdr3_aa: CSARDRGQWSYEQYF; cdr3_nt: TGCAGTGCTAGAGATCGGGGACAGTGGTCCTACGAGCAGTACTTC
clone_size: -; d_call: -; v_call: TRBV6-1; j_call: TRBJ2-3; cdr3_length: 14; cdr3_aa: CASSRNDHTDTQYF; cdr3_nt: TGTGCCAGCAGTCGCAATGACCACACAGATACGCAGTATTTT
clone_size: few; d_call: -; v_call: TRBV11-2; j_call: TRBJ2-7; cdr3_length: 12; cdr3_aa: CASSTAGYEQYF; cdr3_nt: TGTGCCAGCAGCACCGCGGGGTACGAGCAGTACTTC
clone_size: -; d_call: -; v_call: TRBV6-1; j_call: TRBJ2-5; cdr3_length: 13; cdr3_aa: CASSPEPQETQYF; cdr3_nt: TGTGCCAGCAGTCCGGAGCCACAAGAGACCCAGTACTTC
clone_size: few; d_call: -; v_call: TRBV12-3/TRBV12-4; j_call: TRBJ1-2; cdr3_length: 14; cdr3_aa: CASSFVQGDYGYTF; cdr3_nt: TGTGCCAGCAGTTTTGTCCAGGGAGACTATGGCTACACCTTC
clone_size: few; d_call: TRBD1; v_call: TRBV10-2; j_call: TRBJ1-2; cdr3_length: 14; cdr3_aa: CASSAGDRNYGYTF; cdr3_nt: TGCGCCAGCAGTGCAGGGGACAGAAACTATGGCTACACCTTC
clone_size: -; d_call: -; v_call: TRBV7-9; j_call: TRBJ2-3; cdr3_length: 15; cdr3_aa: CASRPPGLFTDTQYF; cdr3_nt: TGTGCCAGCAGGCCACCGGGACTTTTCACAGATACGCAGTATTTT
clone_size: few; d_call: TRBD1; v_call: TRBV25-1; j_call: TRBJ2-5; cdr3_length: 15; cdr3_aa: CASESGTGGKGTQYF; cdr3_nt: TGTGCCAGCGAAAGCGGGACAGGGGGGAAGGGGACCCAGTACTTC
clone_size: -; d_call: -; v_call: TRBV5-6; j_call: TRBJ2-7; cdr3_length: 14; cdr3_aa: CASSLGTWGYEQYF; cdr3_nt: TGTGCCAGCAGCTTGGGTACGTGGGGCTACGAGCAGTACTTC
clone_size: few; d_call: TRBD2; v_call: TRBV5-4; j_call: TRBJ2-2; cdr3_length: 16; cdr3_aa: CASRPTSGRRTGELFF; cdr3_nt: TGTGCCAGCAGACCGACTAGCGGGAGGAGGACCGGGGAGCTGTTTTTT
clone_size: few; d_call: -; v_call: TRBV5-4; j_call: TRBJ2-3; cdr3_length: 13; cdr3_aa: CASIKGGTDTQYF; cdr3_nt: TGTGCCAGCATCAAAGGCGGCACAGATACGCAGTATTTT
clone_size: many; d_call: TRBD1; v_call: TRBV20-1; j_call: TRBJ2-4; cdr3_length: 13; cdr3_aa: CSAGQGAQGIQYF; cdr3_nt: TGCAGTGCTGGACAGGGGGCGCAGGGCATTCAGTACTTC
clone_size: few; d_call: TRBD1; v_call: TRBV5-4; j_call: TRBJ1-3; cdr3_length: 19; cdr3_aa: CASSFRQGTGLDSGNTIYF; cdr3_nt: TGTGCCAGCAGCTTTCGACAGGGTACGGGGTTGGACTCTGGAAACACCATATATTTT
clone_size: few; d_call: TRBD2; v_call: TRBV7-2; j_call: TRBJ2-1; cdr3_length: 15; cdr3_aa: CASSRTSGTPYEQFF; cdr3_nt: TGTGCCAGCAGCCGAACTAGCGGGACTCCATATGAGCAGTTCTTC
clone_size: few; d_call: -; v_call: TRBV20-1; j_call: TRBJ2-7; cdr3_length: 14; cdr3_aa: CSADRLDTSYEQYF; cdr3_nt: TGCAGTGCTGATAGGTTAGATACTAGCTACGAGCAGTACTTC
clone_size: -; d_call: TRBD1; v_call: TRBV18; j_call: TRBJ2-1; cdr3_length: 13; cdr3_aa: CASQATGGGEQFF; cdr3_nt: TGTGCCAGCCAGGCGACAGGGGGCGGTGAGCAGTTCTTC
clone_size: few; d_call: -; v_call: TRBV10-3; j_call: TRBJ2-7; cdr3_length: 11; cdr3_aa: CAAQAFDEQYF; cdr3_nt: TGTGCCGCGCAGGCGTTCGACGAGCAGTACTTC
clone_size: few; d_call: -; v_call: TRBV7-2; j_call: TRBJ2-3; cdr3_length: 12; cdr3_aa: CASNLGGDTQYF; cdr3_nt: TGTGCCAGCAACCTAGGAGGGGATACGCAGTATTTT
clone_size: -; d_call: TRBD1; v_call: TRBV20-1; j_call: TRBJ2-7; cdr3_length: 14; cdr3_aa: CSALRTGAPYEQYF; cdr3_nt: TGCAGTGCTTTGCGGACAGGGGCGCCCTACGAGCAGTACTTC
clone_size: many; d_call: -; v_call: TRBV4-2; j_call: TRBJ2-4; cdr3_length: 14; cdr3_aa: CASSPRGAKNIQYF; cdr3_nt: TGTGCCAGCAGCCCCCGGGGCGCCAAAAACATTCAGTACTTC
clone_size: -; d_call: -; v_call: TRBV12-3/TRBV12-4; j_call: TRBJ1-1; cdr3_length: 12; cdr3_aa: CASSFVATEAFF; cdr3_nt: TGTGCCAGCAGTTTCGTAGCCACTGAAGCTTTCTTT
clone_size: many; d_call: -; v_call: TRBV2; j_call: TRBJ2-1; cdr3_length: 14; cdr3_aa: CASKVERASNEQFF; cdr3_nt: TGTGCCAGCAAGGTCGAGCGGGCCAGCAATGAGCAGTTCTTC
clone_size: few; d_call: -; v_call: TRBV20-1; j_call: TRBJ2-1; cdr3_length: 12; cdr3_aa: CSALVRYNEQFF; cdr3_nt: TGCAGTGCCCTCGTGCGGTACAATGAGCAGTTCTTC
clone_size: -; d_call: -; v_call: TRBV12-3/TRBV12-4; j_call: TRBJ2-5; cdr3_length: 11; cdr3_aa: CASRHEETQYF; cdr3_nt: TGTGCCAGCAGACACGAAGAGACCCAGTACTTC
clone_size: -; d_call: -; v_call: TRBV10-3; j_call: TRBJ2-5; cdr3_length: 13; cdr3_aa: CATNVDVGETQYF; cdr3_nt: TGTGCCACCAACGTTGATGTCGGGGAGACCCAGTACTTC
clone_size: -; d_call: -; v_call: TRBV20-1; j_call: TRBJ1-4; cdr3_length: 12; cdr3_aa: CSARVLGGKLFF; cdr3_nt: TGCAGTGCTAGAGTACTCGGAGGGAAACTGTTTTTT
clone_size: few; d_call: -; v_call: TRBV19; j_call: TRBJ2-3; cdr3_length: 14; cdr3_aa: CASSIPGGTDTQYF; cdr3_nt: TGTGCCAGTAGTATCCCCGGAGGCACAGATACGCAGTATTTT
clone_size: few; d_call: -; v_call: TRBV20-1; j_call: TRBJ2-1; cdr3_length: 11; cdr3_aa: CSARPHNEQFF; cdr3_nt: TGCAGTGCTAGACCTCACAATGAGCAGTTCTTC
clone_size: -; d_call: -; v_call: TRBV13; j_call: TRBJ2-1; cdr3_length: 13; cdr3_aa: CASSHPTRHEQFF; cdr3_nt: TGTGCCAGCAGCCACCCTACGAGGCATGAGCAGTTCTTC
clone_size: many; d_call: -; v_call: TRBV3-1; j_call: TRBJ1-1; cdr3_length: 12; cdr3_aa: CASSQGIREAFF; cdr3_nt: TGTGCCAGCAGCCAAGGTATCCGTGAAGCTTTCTTT
clone_size: few; d_call: -; v_call: TRBV5-1; j_call: TRBJ1-1; cdr3_length: 16; cdr3_aa: CASRGVTPGLNTEAFF; cdr3_nt: TGCGCCAGCAGAGGGGTGACTCCTGGTCTGAACACTGAAGCTTTCTTT
clone_size: -; d_call: -; v_call: TRBV14; j_call: TRBJ2-7; cdr3_length: 15; cdr3_aa: CASRHSGGKLYEQYF; cdr3_nt: TGTGCCAGCAGGCACTCGGGCGGGAAGTTGTACGAGCAGTACTTC